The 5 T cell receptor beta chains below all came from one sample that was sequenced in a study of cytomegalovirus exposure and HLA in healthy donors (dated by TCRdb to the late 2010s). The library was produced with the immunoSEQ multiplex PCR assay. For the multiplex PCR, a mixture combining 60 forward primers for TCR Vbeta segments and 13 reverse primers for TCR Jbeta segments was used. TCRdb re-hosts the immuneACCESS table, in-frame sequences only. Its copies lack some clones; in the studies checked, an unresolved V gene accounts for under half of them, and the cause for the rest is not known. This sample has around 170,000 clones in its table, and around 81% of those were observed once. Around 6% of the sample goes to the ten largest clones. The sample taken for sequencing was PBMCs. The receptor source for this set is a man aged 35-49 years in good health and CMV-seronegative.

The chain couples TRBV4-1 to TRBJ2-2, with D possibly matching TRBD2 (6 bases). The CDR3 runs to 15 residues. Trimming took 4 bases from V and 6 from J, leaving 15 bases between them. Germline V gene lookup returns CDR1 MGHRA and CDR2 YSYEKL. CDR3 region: CASSPAPSVPGELFF. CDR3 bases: TGCGCCAGCAGCCCGGCCCCTAGCGTTCCCGGGGAGCTGTTTTTT.

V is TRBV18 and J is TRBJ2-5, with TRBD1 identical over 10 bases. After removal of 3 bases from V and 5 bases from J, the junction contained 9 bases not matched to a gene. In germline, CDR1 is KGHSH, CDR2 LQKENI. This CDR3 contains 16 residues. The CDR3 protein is CASSPLSTGGGETQYF. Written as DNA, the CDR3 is TGTGCCAGCTCACCGCTTTCGACAGGGGGCGGCGAGACCCAGTACTTC.

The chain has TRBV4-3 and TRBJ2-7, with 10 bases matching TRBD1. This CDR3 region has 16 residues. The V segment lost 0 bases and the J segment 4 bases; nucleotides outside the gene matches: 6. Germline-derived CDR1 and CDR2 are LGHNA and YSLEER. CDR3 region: CASSQERDRGGYEQYF. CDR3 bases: TGCGCCAGCAGCCAAGAGAGGGACAGGGGTGGATACGAGCAGTACTTC.

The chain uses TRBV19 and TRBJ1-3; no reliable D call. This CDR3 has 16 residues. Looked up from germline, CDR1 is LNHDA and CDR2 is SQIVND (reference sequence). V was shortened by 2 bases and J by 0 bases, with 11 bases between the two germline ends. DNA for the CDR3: TGTGCCAGTAGTATAAAAGCGGGCTTCTCTGGAAACACCATATATTTT. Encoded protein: CASSIKAGFSGNTIYF. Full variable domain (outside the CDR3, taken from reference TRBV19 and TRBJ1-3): DGGITQSPKYLFRKEGQNVTLSCEQNLNHDAMYWYRQDPGQGLRLIYYSQIVNDFQKGDIAEGYSVSREKKESFPLTVTSAQKNPTAFYLCASSIKAGFSGNTIYFGEGSWLTVV.

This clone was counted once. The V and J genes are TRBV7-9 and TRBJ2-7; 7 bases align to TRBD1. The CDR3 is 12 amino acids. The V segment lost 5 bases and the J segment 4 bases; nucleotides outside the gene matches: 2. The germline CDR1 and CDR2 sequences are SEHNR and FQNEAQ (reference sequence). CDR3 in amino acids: CASSQTGYEQYF. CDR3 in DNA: TGTGCCAGCAGCCAGACAGGGTACGAGCAGTACTTC.